Detailed here is one T cell receptor (beta chain). Its antigen is undetermined. The deep-level immunoSEQ assay was used. Method: immunoSEQ multiplex PCR; TCRdb's copy keeps in-frame clones and lacks some. The table has 150,000 to 200,000 clones, approximately 60% seen once. These data belong to a study of shared clonotypes between healthy human individuals. Study conclusions and caveats: What naive subsets generally showed was a larger estimated richness than memory subsets showed. Depth of sequencing was expected to influence donor clonotype sharing.

CDR1 is LGHNA and CDR2 is YSLEER in the germline V gene. This CDR3 has 15 residues. J lost 2 bases, V lost 4 bases, and 7 bases had no gene match. The sample taken for sequencing was memory CD4+ T cells sorted from blood. Documented subset: CD45RA-negative fraction. This clonotype originated in a man aged 25 to 40 in good health. The chain recombines TRBV4-3 with TRBJ2-7, with 8 bases fitting TRBD1. The CDR3, as DNA: TGCGCCAGCAGCCTCCGGGACAGGTCGACCTACGAGCAGTACTTC. Translating gives CASSLRDRSTYEQYF.